The table lists the clone carrying this T cell receptor beta chain with a few counts. The data belong to a study of CD8+CD57+ T cells in acquired aplastic anemia. Turning to the study itself: Sorted CD4+ and CD8+ cells yielded DNA averaging approximately 3 ug.

The V end was cut by 0 bases, the J end by 7 bases, with 10 bases between. The CDR3 length is 14 residues. Germline CDR1 LNHNV, CDR2 YYDKDF (reference sequence). The template used for profiling TCR beta VDJ and CDR3 was genomic DNA. TCRdb re-called the reads through MiXCR, storing one row per CDR3 protein. The table lists some 210,000 distinct CDR3 sequences, 61% of them singletons. The J gene is TRBJ2-1, the V gene TRBV15; D gene unclear. This clonotype was obtained from a human donor in good health. Sequencing was carried out using sorted CD4+, CD8+, or CD8+CD57+ T cells (not recorded which) from PBMCs. CDR3 sequence reads: CATSRELIGNEQFF. The CDR3 DNA sequence: TGTGCCACCAGCAGAGAACTCATAGGGAATGAGCAGTTCTTC.